The present TCR beta chain was sequenced within a study of shared clonotypes between healthy human individuals. The table came from immunoSEQ multiplex PCR; TCRdb's copy has only in-frame clones and leaves some out. The table shows millions of clones, with approximately 93% occurring only once. The CDR3 consists of 13 residues. Germline CDR1 is SNHLY and CDR2 is FYNNEI. The V end was cut by 7 bases, the J end by 7 bases, with 16 bases between. A single count supports this clone. The rearrangement uses TRBV2 and TRBJ1-2, with D possibly TRBD1 on 6 matching bases. This clonotype was obtained from a man aged 18 to 29 in good health. Some clones in this sample may be carry-over from other donors' samples. Sequencing was carried out using naive CD4+ T cells from PBMCs. Subset of the sample: CD45RA+ positively selected. CDR3 coding DNA: TGTGCCAGCACCCGGGGGCCGCGGTCTGGCTACACCTTC. Its protein product is CASTRGPRSGYTF.